This record covers a single T cell receptor (beta chain). The antigen remains undetermined. At one end, the junction sequence differs from germline, possibly due to a read error. One entry per CDR3 protein results from TCRdb running MiXCR on the reads. The sample shows about 920,000 distinct CDR3 sequences, 30% to 40% of them seen only once. The data are from a study of T cell repertoires in cytomegalovirus infection. Whole-study context: Public signatures in TCR beta pointed to CMV infection and matching HLA type. The study, taken as a whole, reports: HLA-C-restricted CMV clonotypes gave the most frequent clonotype in two of eight donors. Cumulated frequencies of public TCR beta families served to identify carriers of CMV plus the relevant HLA.

The CDR3 sequence is 14 residues long. The germline V gene encodes CDR1 SEHNR and CDR2 FQNEAQ (reference sequence). This receptor was obtained from a human donor in good health (CMV status not recorded). Some clones in this sample may be carry-over from other donors' samples. The sample in question was cultured CD8+ T cells from PBMCs, obtained from culture after CMV antigen stimulation. V gene TRBV7-9 combines with J gene TRBJ1-6, with a possible D match to TRBD1 (6 bases). The CDR3 DNA is TGTGCCAGCAGCTTAAACAGGGTGAATTCATCCCTCCACTTT. Protein: CASSLNRVNSSLHF.